This T cell receptor (beta chain) comes out of a study of cytomegalovirus exposure and HLA in healthy donors. Study-wide context: HLA-typed donors were the source of roughly 80 million unique TCRs held in an early data release. Study-wide points: Many donors carried some public TCRs, although rarity characterized most TCR sequences. A later analysis showed TCR association rates differing by HLA locus, peaking at DRB1 and lowest at HLA-C.

This CDR3 spans 15 amino acids. In germline, CDR1 is SGHVS, CDR2 FQNEAQ. The ends lost 1 base at V and 9 bases at J; junction bases unmatched: 9. Concerning this clone itself: As yet, its antigen is unknown.

Both 60 Vbeta primers and 13 Jbeta primers went into the PCR. The assay was immunoSEQ multiplex PCR, and TCRdb's table has in-frame clones only and misses some. The repertoire consists of some 180,000 clones, with more than 65% occurring once and the leading ten covering about 2.6%. The chain has TRBV7-8 and TRBJ2-4; 7 bases are a match to TRBD1. Source material: PBMCs. The clonotype originates from a female donor in good health and CMV-seronegative. CDR3 nucleotides: TGTGCCAGCAGCTTAGGGACCACAGGGGCCGGCATTCAGTACTTC. Protein product: CASSLGTTGAGIQYF.